Listed here are 7 T cell receptor beta chains from one sample, sequenced in a study of response to subunit inactivated influenza vaccine (dated by TCRdb to between 2017 and 2018). The library was prepared using RT-PCR. The sequencing machine was an Illumina HiSeq 2500. TCRdb itself trimmed the public reads at Q25 with fastp, ran MiXCR and retained productive beta chains. Each entry merges the rows of one CDR3 protein and shows their most common DNA and genes. The sample table holds hundreds of thousands of distinct CDR3 sequences, of which roughly 18% were seen once. The ten largest clonotypes hold roughly 11% of the sample. Source: PBMCs from blood, taken 5 to 6 days after vaccination. These receptors originate from a middle-aged man who received an inactivated influenza vaccine. Donor details come from another sample of the same person, matched by shared clones.

This clonotype showed up just a few times. The rearrangement links TRBV3-1 to TRBJ2-1; 8 nucleotides match TRBD2. The trim removed 5 bases at V and 9 bases at J, leaving 6 bases unmatched. The germline CDR1 and CDR2 sequences are LGHDT and YNNKEL (reference sequence). This CDR3 comprises 13 residues. In nucleotides, the CDR3 is TGTGCCAGCAGCGGCCTAAGCGGGAGTGAGCAGTTCTTC. Translated, it gives CASSGLSGSEQFF.

The sample holds a few counts of this clonotype. The chain recombines TRBV11-2 with TRBJ1-5; no definite D call. The CDR3 consists of 14 residues. V shed 5 bases and J shed 0 bases, with 8 bases lying between them. CDR1 SGHAT and CDR2 FQNNGV come from the germline V gene. The CDR3 here is CASSKDGSNQPQHF. Here the CDR3 DNA reads TGTGCCAGCAGCAAGGACGGTAGCAATCAGCCCCAGCATTTT.

V usage is TRBV24-1 and J usage is TRBJ2-1; unclear D gene. V gave up 0 bases and J gave up 8 bases, with 13 bases separating them. The CDR3 loop spans 15 amino acids. Per the germline V gene, CDR1 is KGHDR and CDR2 is SFDVKD. The CDR3 spells CATSDLRAAHDEQFF. CDR3 DNA sequence: TGTGCCACCAGTGATTTGCGGGCCGCCCACGATGAGCAGTTCTTC.

Many counts were recorded for this clonotype. The chain couples TRBV5-1 to TRBJ2-7; D not resolved. Germline CDR1 SGHRS, CDR2 YFSETQ. Trimming removed 4 bases from V and 0 bases from J, with 11 bases in between. This CDR3 is 14 amino acids long. The CDR3 loop is CASSEASPSYEQYF. Here the CDR3 DNA reads TGCGCCAGCAGCGAAGCCAGCCCCTCCTACGAGCAGTACTTC.

CDR3 sequence (DNA): TGCAGTGTCCAAAGGGGGGACTCGCCCTACAATGAGCAGTTCTTC. Its translation is CSVQRGDSPYNEQFF. The chain links TRBV20-1 to TRBJ2-1; D may match TRBD1 or TRBD2 (6 bases each). Between the trimmed V and J ends, which lost 7 bases and 2 bases, there was a span of 18 bases. The germline gives CDR1 DFQATT, CDR2 SNEGSKA (reference sequence). The CDR3 runs to 15 residues.

The V and J genes are TRBV6-2 or TRBV6-3 and TRBJ2-1; tentative D call: TRBD1 (6 bases). The length of the CDR3 is 15 residues. Trimming stripped 0 bases from V and 7 bases from J, with 13 bases between. Germline CDR1 MNHEY, CDR2 SVGEGT. The CDR3 DNA follows: TGTGCCAGCAGTTACTCCCCAACAGGGCTGAATGAGCAGTTCTTC. Amino acids: CASSYSPTGLNEQFF.

The chain couples TRBV11-2 to TRBJ2-1; no definite D call. Looked up from germline, CDR1 is SGHAT and CDR2 is FQNNGV. The V end was cut by 0 bases, the J end by 9 bases, with 15 bases between. The CDR3 has 15 amino acids. In nucleotides, the CDR3 is TGTGCCAGCAGCTTAGAGGGGTTCCCGGGCGTTGAGCAGTTCTTC. Amino acids: CASSLEGFPGVEQFF.